One and the same sample provided the 21 T cell receptor beta chains below, sequenced in a study of CD4+ T cells in melanoma. The method was immunoSEQ multiplex PCR; TCRdb's version includes in-frame clones alone and lacks a portion of them. The sample lists about 10,000 clones; roughly two thirds were seen once. Sample: cells from a culture (not recorded whether cultured in vitro). These receptor sequences come from a human donor with melanoma.

CDR3 DNA: TGCGCCAGCAGCTCAGGACTAGCGGGGGGGCTAGATACGCAGTATTTT. It is translated as CASSSGLAGGLDTQYF. The gene calls are TRBV5-1 and TRBJ2-3; 15 bases are a match to TRBD2. CDR1 and CDR2 from the germline V gene are SGHRS and YFSETQ. J was trimmed by 5 bases and V by 3 bases; bases with no gene match: 4. The CDR3 totals 16 residues.

This clone was counted between two and nine times. This chain connects TRBV9 to TRBJ1-1; D unclear. Germline V gives CDR1 SGDLS, CDR2 YYNGEE. Trimming pared 2 bases from V and 2 bases from J, leaving 7 bases between. CDR3 size: 13 residues. The CDR3 loop reads CASSVMPNTEAFF. The CDR3 DNA sequence: TGTGCCAGCAGCGTTATGCCTAACACTGAAGCTTTCTTT.

This chain connects TRBV30 to TRBJ1-4; D might be TRBD1 (5 bases). Trimming removed 5 bases at V and 8 bases at J, with 21 bases between. Germline CDR1 reads GTSNPN; CDR2 reads SVGIG (reference sequence). The CDR3 is 15 amino acids. The CDR3 sequence: CAWGLQAKEREKLFF. CDR3 DNA: TGTGCCTGGGGTCTACAGGCGAAGGAGAGGGAAAAACTGTTTTTT.

The CDR3 region is CAISIGMSGGPQHF. The CDR3 DNA reads TGTGCCATCAGTATCGGGATGAGTGGCGGGCCCCAGCATTTT. The V and J genes are TRBV10-3 and TRBJ1-5; D call uncertain. Germline CDR1 is ENHRY and CDR2 is SYGVKD. Trimming left V 5 bases short and J 9 bases short, with 17 bases between. The CDR3 has 14 residues.

This clone appeared a few times. The chain is built from TRBV27 and TRBJ1-1; TRBD1 matches 8 bases. The CDR3 contains 15 residues. Trimming cost V 6 bases and J 6 bases; bases outside gene matches: 12. Germline-derived CDR1 and CDR2 are MNHEY and SMNVEV (reference sequence). DNA for the CDR3: TGTGCCAGCAGAGGGCGGACAGGGCTTGGCGCTGAAGCTTTCTTT. Translating gives CASRGRTGLGAEAFF.

V gene TRBV11-2 combines with J gene TRBJ2-4, with TRBD2 as a possible D gene (5 bases). The CDR3 covers 19 residues. The V gene's germline CDR1 is SGHAT and CDR2 FQNNGV. V was shortened by 3 bases and J by 0 bases, with 21 bases between the two germline ends. CDR3: CASSLESPGSLLAKNIQYF. The CDR3 DNA sequence: TGTGCCAGCAGCTTGGAGAGTCCGGGGAGCCTACTAGCCAAAAACATTCAGTACTTC.

V is TRBV5-5 and J is TRBJ1-5, with 8 nucleotides matching TRBD1. V lost 4 bases and J lost 5; bases outside the gene matches: 5. The CDR3 totals 14 residues. Germline values: CDR1 SGHKS, CDR2 YYEKEE (reference sequence). The CDR3, as DNA: TGTGCCAGCAGCCCGGACAGGGTTGATCAGCCCCAGCATTTT. Amino acid sequence: CASSPDRVDQPQHF.

This chain uses TRBV7-8 with TRBJ1-2, with D perhaps TRBD1 (5 bases). The CDR3 runs 13 residues. In germline, CDR1 is SGHVS, CDR2 FQNEAQ. V dropped 6 bases and J dropped 4 bases, with 12 bases sitting between them. CDR3 nucleotide sequence: TGTGCCAGCAGGCCCAGGGACCTCTATGGCTACACCTTC. Translated, it gives CASRPRDLYGYTF.

The V and J genes are TRBV13 and TRBJ1-1; unclear D gene. CDR3 length equals 14 residues. Germline CDR1 is PRHDT and CDR2 is FYEKMQ (reference sequence). The V gene lost 2 bases and the J gene lost 3 bases, with 10 bases spanning the gap. CDR3 sequence (DNA): TGTGCCAGCAGCTTATCTCTAGGGTACACTGAAGCTTTCTTT. Encoded protein: CASSLSLGYTEAFF. The complete variable domain, with remaining parts taken from reference TRBV13 and TRBJ1-1, reads AAGVIQSPRHLIKEKRETATLKCYPIPRHDTVYWYQQGPGQDPQFLISFYEKMQSDKGSIPDRFSAQQFSDYHSELNMSSLELGDSALYFCASSLSLGYTEAFFGQGTRLTVV.

This clone came up once. The chain recombines TRBV14 with TRBJ1-6; 7 bases are a match to TRBD1. This CDR3 is 16 amino acids long. After removal of 4 bases from V and 2 bases from J, the junction contained 5 bases not matched to a gene. CDR1 is SGHDN, CDR2 FVKESK, per germline. In DNA form, the CDR3 reads TGTGCCAGCAGCCTAAACAGGGGCCCCTATAATTCACCCCTCCACTTT. Residues: CASSLNRGPYNSPLHF.

The chain has TRBV5-4 and TRBJ2-1, with D tentatively TRBD1 (5 bases). The CDR3 has 11 residues. Deletions cut 3 bases from V and 8 bases from J, with 6 bases between. CDR1 and CDR2 from the germline V gene are SGHNT and YYREEE (reference sequence). The CDR3 DNA is TGTGCCAGCAGCTCCAGGGATGAGCAGTTCTTC. Amino acids: CASSSRDEQFF.

The J gene is TRBJ2-7, the V gene TRBV6-6; D ambiguous. The CDR3 covers 15 residues. V lost 7 bases and J lost 2, with 18 bases in between. Germline-derived CDR1 and CDR2 are MNHNY and SVGAGI (reference sequence). The CDR3 is CASKGTFPTTYEQYF. CDR3 nucleotides: TGTGCCAGCAAGGGTACTTTCCCAACGACCTACGAGCAGTACTTC.

The CDR3, as DNA: TGTGCCAGCAGCTTAGGGGCTAGCGGGGGGCCTCAGACCCAGTACTTC. As protein: CASSLGASGGPQTQYF. The chain uses TRBV7-6 and TRBJ2-5; TRBD2 agrees at 11 bases. The CDR3 length is 16 residues. V lost 1 base, J lost 6 bases, and 7 bases stayed unmatched. From germline, CDR1 is SGHVS and CDR2 FNYEAQ.

The V and J genes are TRBV25-1 and TRBJ1-3, with D possibly TRBD1 on 6 matching bases. Germline CDR1 MGHDK, CDR2 SYGVNS. The V end lost 5 bases, the J end lost 2 bases, and 16 bases lay between the germline ends. The CDR3 totals 16 residues. The CDR3 coding sequence is TGTGCCAGCAGTCCTACAGGGAGCCGGGCTGGAAACACCATATATTTT. Amino acid sequence: CASSPTGSRAGNTIYF.

The V call is TRBV6-6, the J call TRBJ1-2, with a weak D call TRBD1 (5 bases). CDR3 length: 14 amino acids. Trimming removed 6 bases at V and 0 bases at J, with 11 bases between. Germline CDR1 is MNHNY and CDR2 is SVGAGI (reference sequence). In nucleotides, the CDR3 is TGTGCCAGCAGCGGACACGCAGCTAACTATGGCTACACCTTC. Its translation is CASSGHAANYGYTF.

J is TRBJ2-7 and V is TRBV7-8; 7 positions match TRBD1. V lost 7 bases to trimming and J lost 0 bases; unmatched junction nucleotides: 15. Germline V gene data show CDR1 as SGHVS and CDR2 as FQNEAQ. The CDR3 has 17 amino acids. The CDR3 DNA is TGTGCCAGCACCCTAATCCCCCAGGACAGGAGCTCCTACGAGCAGTACTTC. It codes for CASTLIPQDRSSYEQYF.

The chain employs TRBV19 and TRBJ2-5; 8 nucleotides match TRBD2. The CDR3 totals 14 residues. Trimming removed 5 bases from V and 2 bases from J; junction bases left unmatched: 4. Germline V gene data show CDR1 as LNHDA and CDR2 as SQIVND (reference sequence). The CDR3 sequence is CASSRVAGQETQYF. Here the CDR3 DNA reads TGTGCCAGTAGTCGGGTAGCGGGACAAGAGACCCAGTACTTC.

This clone has a handful of counts. The V and J genes are TRBV5-1 and TRBJ1-1, with 8 nucleotides matching TRBD1. The CDR3 runs 16 residues. V lost 7 bases, J lost 3 bases, and 14 bases stayed unmatched. Germline V CDR1 and CDR2: SGHRS, YFSETQ. This chain's CDR3 is CASSRATGVGDTEAFF. CDR3 in DNA: TGCGCCAGCTCCCGAGCGACAGGGGTAGGAGACACTGAAGCTTTCTTT.

This clone was observed a few times. The V and J genes are TRBV11-2 and TRBJ1-1; D call uncertain. V lost 5 bases to trimming and J lost 8 bases, with 9 bases between them. The CDR3 is 11 residues long. Germline values: CDR1 SGHAT, CDR2 FQNNGV. CDR3 region: CASSARLEAFF. The CDR3 DNA sequence: TGTGCCAGCAGCGCACGGTTAGAAGCTTTCTTT.

V and J are TRBV6-6 and TRBJ2-2; D is undetermined. The CDR3 is 13 amino acids. V lost 5 bases and J 4 bases, leaving 8 bases between the germline ends. The germline V gene encodes CDR1 MNHNY and CDR2 SVGAGI (reference sequence). The CDR3 here is CASSGKSTGELFF. The CDR3 DNA reads as TGTGCCAGCAGTGGGAAATCCACCGGGGAGCTGTTTTTT.

This clone qualifies as medium-sized (0.01 to 0.1%). The rearrangement links TRBV6-6 to TRBJ1-5; TRBD1 matches 9 bases. The CDR3 sequence is 15 residues long. Germline V lookup: CDR1 MNHNY, CDR2 SVGAGI (reference sequence). The ends lost 6 bases at V and 1 base at J; junction bases unmatched: 4. CDR3 sequence reads: CASSLTGGSNQPQHF. The CDR3 bases are TGTGCCAGCAGCCTAACAGGGGGCAGCAATCAGCCCCAGCATTTT.